The clone carrying this TCR beta chain was seen a few times. A deep-level run was used for the assay. Produced via immunoSEQ multiplex PCR; TCRdb's table is partial and in-frame only. Of fewer than 850,000 clones listed, around 72% are singletons. The data originate from a study of shared clonotypes between healthy human individuals. CD4+ cells were split into CD45RA+ naive and CD45RA-negative memory subsets. The specimen sequenced was memory CD4+ T cells sorted from blood. The subset here: CD45RA-negative fraction. The receptor was isolated from a woman in her thirties in good health.

The CDR3 DNA is TGTGCCATCAGTGAGAAAATGGGTTGGGAGCAGTACTTC. Translation: CAISEKMGWEQYF. The chain is built from TRBV10-3 and TRBJ2-7; D is uncertain. Germline V CDR1 and CDR2: ENHRY, SYGVKD. This CDR3 spans 13 amino acids. Trimming shortened V by 2 bases and J by 7 bases, and 12 bases separated the two germline ends.